The source of this TCR beta chain is a study of T cell repertoires in cytomegalovirus infection. About the research overall: Recently identified HLA-C-restricted and well-studied HLA-B-restricted CMV epitopes were used. Based on public TCR beta signatures, there were indications of CMV infection and of a matching HLA type. Study-wide findings and caveats: There were carriers of CMV plus the relevant HLA, and cumulative public TCR beta family frequency identified them. CMV-specific HLA-C-restricted TCR beta clonotypes dominated the ex vivo response.

TCRdb reprocessed the reads via MiXCR and lists one record per CDR3 protein. The sample shows about 74,000 distinct CDR3 sequences, approximately 30% of them seen only once. The sample holds many counts of this clonotype. Its specificity is unknown. This clonotype originated in a human donor in good health (CMV status not recorded). Some clones in this sample may be carry-over from other donors' samples. This material consisted of CD8+ T cells from cultured PBMCs, taken from culture after CMV antigen stimulation.

The CDR3 is CASSKGSNYGYTF. The CDR3 bases are TGTGCCAGCAGCAAAGGGTCTAACTATGGCTACACCTTC. The chain links TRBV11-2 to TRBJ1-2; D unclear. Trimming took 5 bases from V and 0 from J, leaving 7 bases between them. CDR3 length: 13 residues. Germline-derived CDR1 and CDR2 are SGHAT and FQNNGV. The complete variable domain, with remaining parts taken from reference TRBV11-2 and TRBJ1-2, reads EAGVAQSPRYKIIEKRQSVAFWCNPISGHATLYWYQQILGQGPKLLIQFQNNGVVDDSQLPKDRFSAERLKGVDSTLKIQPAKLEDSAVYLCASSKGSNYGYTFGSGTRLTVV.